This section outlines one T cell receptor beta chain sequence together with its context. The antigen remains unidentified. Repertoires were generated with immunoSEQ multiplex PCR, while TCRdb's copy carries only in-frame clones and drops some. Found here are roughly 55,000 clones, around three quarters of them singletons; the top ten hold approximately 8.3%. The sample is drawn from a study of radiotherapy plus CTLA-4 blockade in lung cancer. Study at large: Objective response rate was around 19%; disease control rate, 31%.

With V trimmed by 4 bases and J by 1 base, 7 bases remained unmatched. CDR1 is SGDLS and CDR2 is YYNGEE in the germline V gene. The CDR3 extends over 15 amino acids. Study-wide points: According to reports, early shifts in blood T cell clones, alongside interferon-beta, forecast response most accurately.

People whose metastatic non-small-cell lung cancer was chemo-refractory got focal radiation along with CTLA-4 blockade by ipilimumab. Sequenced material: peripheral blood, taken from a patient treated with radiotherapy plus ipilimumab. This clonotype was obtained from a human donor with non-small cell lung cancer whose response to radiotherapy plus ipilimumab could not be evaluated. The chain joins TRBV9 to TRBJ2-7; 8 nucleotides align to TRBD1. The CDR3 nucleotides are TGTGCCAGCAGCTCCGGACAGGGTCTATCCTACGAGCAGTACTTC. This gives the protein CASSSGQGLSYEQYF. Full variable domain (remainder filled in from reference TRBV9 and TRBJ2-7): DSGVTQTPKHLITATGQRVTLRCSPRSGDLSVYWYQQSLDQGLQFLIQYYNGEERAKGNILERFSAQQFPDLHSELNLSSLELGDSALYFCASSSGQGLSYEQYFGPGTRLTVT.